This TCR beta chain was sequenced for a study of identical twins. TCRdb used MiXCR to reprocess the 5' RACE reads, holding one entry per CDR3 protein. In the table there are some 1,600,000 distinct CDR3 sequences, less than 35% of which are singletons. A remark on this clonotype: Its antigen is not identified.

Everyone who gave samples was a healthy Caucasian. Study outcomes and limitations: Zero-insertion results could be subject to partial confounding by invariant MAIT and iNKT cells.

The sequence was obtained from a newborn girl in good health. Sequencing was carried out using cord blood.

The CDR3 spells CASSLVATTTGELFF. DNA of the CDR3: TGTGCCAGCAGCCTCGTTGCAACGACCACCGGGGAGCTGTTTTTT. V usage is TRBV7-9 and J usage is TRBJ2-2; D uncertain. The CDR3 extends over 15 amino acids. V was clipped by 5 bases and J by 4 bases, with 14 bases between them. Germline values: CDR1 SEHNR, CDR2 FQNEAQ (reference sequence).